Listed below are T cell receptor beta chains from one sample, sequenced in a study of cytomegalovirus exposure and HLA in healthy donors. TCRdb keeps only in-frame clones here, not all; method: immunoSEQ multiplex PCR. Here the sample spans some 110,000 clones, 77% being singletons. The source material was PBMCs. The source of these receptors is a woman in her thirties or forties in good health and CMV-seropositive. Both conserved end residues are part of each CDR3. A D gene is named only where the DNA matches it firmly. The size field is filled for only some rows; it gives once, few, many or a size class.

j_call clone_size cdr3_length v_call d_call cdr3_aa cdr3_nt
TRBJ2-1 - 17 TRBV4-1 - CASSQDAALGARNEQFF TGCGCCAGCAGCCAAGATGCAGCACTAGGAGCTAGAAATGAGCAGTTCTTC
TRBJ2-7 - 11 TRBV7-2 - CASSPAYEQYF TGTGCCAGCAGCCCCGCCTACGAGCAGTACTTC
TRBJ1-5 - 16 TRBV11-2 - CASSLGVQGMGQPQHF TGTGCCAGCAGCTTAGGGGTGCAGGGAATGGGTCAGCCCCAGCATTTT
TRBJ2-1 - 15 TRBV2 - CASSEALRLHNEQFF TGTGCCAGCAGTGAAGCGCTTCGACTCCACAATGAGCAGTTCTTC
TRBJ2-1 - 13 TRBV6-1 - CASSEAGAPGQFF TGTGCCAGCAGTGAAGCAGGGGCCCCCGGGCAGTTCTTC
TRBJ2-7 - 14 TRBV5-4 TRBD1 CASSSPTGTYEQYF TGTGCCAGCAGCTCCCCGACAGGGACCTACGAGCAGTACTTC
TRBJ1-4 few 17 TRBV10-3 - CAISESRGSSTNEKLFF TGTGCCATCAGTGAGTCCCGCGGGAGCTCAACTAATGAAAAACTGTTTTTT
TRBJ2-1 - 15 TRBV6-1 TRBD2 CASSLAGGVRNEQFF TGTGCCAGCAGTTTAGCGGGAGGGGTGAGGAATGAGCAGTTCTTC
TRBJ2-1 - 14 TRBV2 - CASSIEEYYNEQFF TGTGCCAGCAGTATCGAGGAATACTACAATGAGCAGTTCTTC
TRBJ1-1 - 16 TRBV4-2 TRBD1 CASSQDMGRGHTEAFF TGTGCCAGCAGCCAAGATATGGGAAGGGGGCACACTGAAGCTTTCTTT
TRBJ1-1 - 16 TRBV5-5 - CASSLRMVAQNTEAFF TGTGCCAGCAGCTTGCGTATGGTCGCACAGAACACTGAAGCTTTCTTT
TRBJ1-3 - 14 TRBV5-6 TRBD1 CASSSGTGEATIYF TGTGCCAGCAGTTCCGGGACAGGGGAGGCCACCATATATTTT
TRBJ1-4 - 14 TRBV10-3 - CAISESGTTEKLFF TGTGCCATCAGTGAGTCCGGGACAACTGAAAAACTGTTTTTT
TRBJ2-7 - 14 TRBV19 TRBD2 CATNSGRGAYEQYF TGTGCCACTAATAGCGGGAGAGGGGCCTACGAGCAGTACTTC
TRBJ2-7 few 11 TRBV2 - CASMRDYEQYF TGTGCCAGCATGAGGGACTACGAGCAGTACTTC
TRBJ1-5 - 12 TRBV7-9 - CASSLTDQPQHF TGTGCCAGCAGCCTCACGGATCAGCCCCAGCATTTT
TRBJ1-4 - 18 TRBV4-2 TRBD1 CASSQDTVGTGYSEKLFF TGTGCCAGCAGCCAAGATACGGTTGGGACAGGGTACAGTGAAAAACTGTTTTTT
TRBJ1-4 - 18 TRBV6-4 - CASSDPGSGGTTNEKLFF TGTGCCAGCAGTGACCCGGGTAGCGGGGGTACAACTAATGAAAAACTGTTTTTT
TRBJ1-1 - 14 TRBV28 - CASSLAARNTEAFF TGTGCCAGCAGTCTAGCCGCTAGGAACACTGAAGCTTTCTTT
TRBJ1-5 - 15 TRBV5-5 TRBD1 CASSFRQGENQPQHF TGTGCCAGCAGCTTTAGGCAGGGGGAGAATCAGCCCCAGCATTTT
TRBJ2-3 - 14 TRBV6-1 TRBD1 CASSVTGIPDTQYF TGTGCCAGCAGTGTGACAGGGATCCCAGATACGCAGTATTTT
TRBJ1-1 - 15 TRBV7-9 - CASSLGMGANTEAFF TGTGCCAGCAGCTTAGGGATGGGGGCGAACACTGAAGCTTTCTTT
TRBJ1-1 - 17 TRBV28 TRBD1 CASSPQGAAIFGTEAFF TGTGCCAGCAGTCCGCAGGGGGCAGCCATCTTTGGGACTGAAGCTTTCTTT
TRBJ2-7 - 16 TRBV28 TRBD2 CASSLGGSGSTYEQYF TGTGCCAGCAGTTTAGGAGGTAGCGGGAGTACCTACGAGCAGTACTTC
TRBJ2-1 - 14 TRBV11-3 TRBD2 CASSLGGSRYEQFF TGTGCCAGCAGCTTAGGCGGGAGCAGGTATGAGCAGTTCTTC
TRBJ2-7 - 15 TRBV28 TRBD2 CASSRSGEGTYEQYF TGTGCCAGCAGTCGGTCGGGGGAGGGCACCTACGAGCAGTACTTC
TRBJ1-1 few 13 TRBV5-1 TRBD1 CASSLTGGTEAFF TGCGCCAGCAGCTTGACAGGGGGGACTGAAGCTTTCTTT
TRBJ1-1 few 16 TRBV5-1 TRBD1 CASIGPSGQGNTEAFF TGCGCCAGCATCGGTCCCTCGGGACAGGGGAACACTGAAGCTTTCTTT
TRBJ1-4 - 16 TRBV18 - CASSQLGTINGEKLFF TGTGCCAGCTCCCAGCTTGGGACAATTAACGGAGAAAAACTGTTTTTT
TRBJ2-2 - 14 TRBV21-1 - CASSSGLPPGELFF TGTGCCAGCAGCTCGGGACTACCTCCCGGGGAGCTGTTTTTT
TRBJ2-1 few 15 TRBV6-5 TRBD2 CASSLSGSARNEQFF TGTGCCAGCAGTCTTAGCGGGAGTGCTAGAAATGAGCAGTTCTTC
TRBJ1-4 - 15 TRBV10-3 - CAISATTGKNEKLFF TGTGCCATCAGTGCCACAACAGGGAAGAATGAAAAACTGTTTTTT
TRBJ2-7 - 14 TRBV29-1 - CSVRDSLSSYEQYF TGCAGCGTTCGCGACAGCCTGAGCTCCTACGAGCAGTACTTC
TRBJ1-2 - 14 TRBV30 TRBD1 CAWTRTGGNYGYTF TGTGCCTGGACTCGGACAGGCGGGAACTATGGCTACACCTTC
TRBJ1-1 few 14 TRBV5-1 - CASSSGTANTEAFF TGCGCCAGCAGCTCCGGGACTGCGAACACTGAAGCTTTCTTT
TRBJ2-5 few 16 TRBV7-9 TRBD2 CSSSLRLAGVGETQYF TGTTCCAGCAGCTTAAGGCTAGCGGGAGTCGGGGAGACCCAGTACTTC
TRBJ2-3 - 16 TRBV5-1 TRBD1 CASSSRTGGGTDTQYF TGCGCCAGCAGCTCCCGGACAGGGGGGGGCACAGATACGCAGTATTTT
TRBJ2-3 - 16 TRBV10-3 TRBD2 CAISEFSGGPKDTQYF TGTGCCATCAGTGAGTTCTCGGGAGGGCCAAAAGATACGCAGTATTTT
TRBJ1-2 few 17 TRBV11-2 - CASSRLERRGRIDGYTF TGTGCCAGCAGCCGTCTCGAACGTCGAGGGCGTATAGATGGCTACACCTTC
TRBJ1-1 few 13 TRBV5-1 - CASSTDSNTEAFF TGCGCCAGCAGCACCGACAGCAACACTGAAGCTTTCTTT
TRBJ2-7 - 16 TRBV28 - CASTYETGRRFYEQYF TGTGCCAGCACCTACGAAACGGGGAGGAGGTTCTACGAGCAGTACTTC
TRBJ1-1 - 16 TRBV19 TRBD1 CASSIDPGQVGTEAFF TGTGCCAGTAGTATAGACCCTGGACAGGTAGGCACTGAAGCTTTCTTT
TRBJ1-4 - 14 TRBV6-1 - CASSGDWANEKLFF TGTGCCAGCAGCGGGGACTGGGCTAATGAAAAACTGTTTTTT
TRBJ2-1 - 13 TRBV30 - CAWSGTRYNEQFF TGTGCCTGGAGTGGTACTAGGTACAATGAGCAGTTCTTC
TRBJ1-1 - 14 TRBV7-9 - CASSQEVVGTEAFF TGTGCCAGCAGCCAAGAGGTCGTGGGTACTGAAGCTTTCTTT
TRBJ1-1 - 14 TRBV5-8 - CASSFEEVNTEAFF TGTGCCAGCAGCTTCGAGGAGGTGAACACTGAAGCTTTCTTT
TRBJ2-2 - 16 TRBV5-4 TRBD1 CASSQPTGQNTGELFF TGTGCCAGCAGCCAACCGACAGGGCAGAACACCGGGGAGCTGTTTTTT
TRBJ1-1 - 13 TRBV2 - CASRQGQNTEAFF TGTGCCAGCAGGCAGGGACAGAACACTGAAGCTTTCTTT
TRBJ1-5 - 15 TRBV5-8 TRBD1 CASRNGQGASQPQHF TGTGCCAGCAGAAACGGACAGGGGGCGAGTCAGCCCCAGCATTTT
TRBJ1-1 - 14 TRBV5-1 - CASSLGQKATEAFF TGCGCCAGCAGCTTGGGACAGAAGGCCACTGAAGCTTTCTTT
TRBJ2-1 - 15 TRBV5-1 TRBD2 CASSFLAGAHNEQFF TGCGCCAGCAGCTTTCTAGCGGGGGCCCACAATGAGCAGTTCTTC
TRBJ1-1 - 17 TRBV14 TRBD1 CASSGRQGLLMNTEAFF TGTGCCAGCAGCGGGCGACAGGGATTACTCATGAACACTGAAGCTTTCTTT
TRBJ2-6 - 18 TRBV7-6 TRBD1 CASSPEGTGSSGANVLTF TGTGCCAGCAGCCCAGAGGGGACAGGCTCGTCTGGGGCCAACGTCCTGACTTTC